The text below deals with one T cell receptor (beta chain). Its antigen is unidentified. The data were obtained in a study of T cell repertoires in cytomegalovirus infection. Study summary: CMV infection together with matching HLA type was indicated by public TCR beta signatures.

General study points: Cumulative frequency (of public TCR beta family members) identified carriers of CMV plus the relevant HLA. Clonotypes of TCR beta that were HLA-C-restricted and CMV-specific dominated the ex vivo response.

Trimming cost V 1 base and J 6 bases, with 24 bases left between them. Germline CDR1 is MGHRA and CDR2 is YSYEKL. CDR3 length: 19 residues. MiXCR was run by TCRdb on the reads, yielding one entry per CDR3 protein. The sample holds under 500,000 distinct CDR3 sequences, about 39% seen once. This clonotype originated in a human donor in good health (CMV status not recorded). Some clones in this sample may be carry-over from other donors' samples. The input for sequencing was cultured PBMCs, taken from culture after CMV antigen stimulation. The chain uses TRBV4-1 and TRBJ2-2; a weak D match, TRBD2 (6 bases). CDR3 region: CASSQGPRPGREFAGELFF. CDR3 sequence (DNA): TGCGCCAGCAGCCAAGGACCTCGGCCGGGTCGGGAGTTTGCCGGGGAGCTGTTTTTT.